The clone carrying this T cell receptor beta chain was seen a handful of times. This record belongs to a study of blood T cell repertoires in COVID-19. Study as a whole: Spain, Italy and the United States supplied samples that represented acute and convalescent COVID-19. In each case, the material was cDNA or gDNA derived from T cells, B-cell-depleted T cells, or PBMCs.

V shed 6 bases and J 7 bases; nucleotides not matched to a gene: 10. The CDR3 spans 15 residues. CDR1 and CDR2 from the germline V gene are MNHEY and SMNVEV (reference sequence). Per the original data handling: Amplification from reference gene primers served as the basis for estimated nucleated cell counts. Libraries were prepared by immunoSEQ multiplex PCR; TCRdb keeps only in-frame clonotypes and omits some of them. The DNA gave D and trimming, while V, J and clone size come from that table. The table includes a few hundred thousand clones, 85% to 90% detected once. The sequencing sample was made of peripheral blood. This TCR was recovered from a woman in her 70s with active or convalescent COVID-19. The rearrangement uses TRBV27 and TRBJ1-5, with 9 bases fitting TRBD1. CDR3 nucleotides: TGTGCCAGCAGGGGGAGGGACAGGGACTACCAGCCCCAGCATTTT. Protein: CASRGRDRDYQPQHF.